This T cell receptor beta chain is from a study of molecular identifiers for immune sequencing clone quantification. This clonotype was recorded many times. TCRdb re-derived calls from the PCR reads in MiXCR, one entry per CDR3 protein. The sample records 88,000 or so distinct CDR3 sequences, around a fifth being singletons. The CDR3 length is 17 residues. Material: naive CD8+ T cells from blood, with Jurkat cell RNA spiked in. Subset: FACS-sorted CD8+CD4-CCR7+CD45RA+ naive T cells. The receptor was derived from a human donor in good health. Some libraries in this study had Jurkat cell RNA spiked in. The V gene is TRBV21-1, the J gene TRBJ2-5; no DNA check was done on the table's D call, TRBD2. TRBV21-1 is flagged as a pseudogene. The CDR3 is CASSKAARSSLQETQYF. Here the CDR3 DNA reads TGTGCCAGCAGCAAAGCGGCAAGATCTAGCTTACAAGAGACCCAGTACTTC.